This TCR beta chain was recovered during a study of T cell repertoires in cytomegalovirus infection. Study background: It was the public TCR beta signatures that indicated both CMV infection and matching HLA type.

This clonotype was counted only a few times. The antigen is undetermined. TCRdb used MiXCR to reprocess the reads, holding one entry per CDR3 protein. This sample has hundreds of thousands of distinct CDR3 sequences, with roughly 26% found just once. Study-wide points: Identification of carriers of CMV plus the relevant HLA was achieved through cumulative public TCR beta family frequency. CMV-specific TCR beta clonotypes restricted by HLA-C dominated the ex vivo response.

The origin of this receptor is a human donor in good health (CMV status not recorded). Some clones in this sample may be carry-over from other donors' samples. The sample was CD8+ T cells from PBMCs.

The CDR3 sequence is CASSLLDINIQYF. Written as DNA, the CDR3 is TGTGCCAGCAGTTTGTTGGACATCAACATTCAGTACTTC. The chain links TRBV28 to TRBJ2-4, with D tentatively TRBD1 (5 bases). V shed 3 bases and J shed 7 bases, with 10 bases lying between them. The CDR3 covers 13 residues. CDR1 and CDR2 from the germline V gene are MDHEN and SYDVKM.